This entry lists 18 T cell receptor beta chains sequenced from one sample in a study of metastatic and nonmetastatic thyroid tumors. TCRdb ran MiXCR on the PCR reads. The profile shows just over 30,000 clones, about 21% of them singletons. Every patient underwent thyroid surgery untreated. The material sequenced was blood. Source of these receptors: a female donor with papillary thyroid cancer or a benign thyroid nodule (not recorded which). Some clones in this sample may be carry-over from other donors' samples.

The table lists this clone with many counts. The rearrangement links TRBV20-1 to TRBJ2-5; 7 positions match TRBD2. Germline lookup yields CDR1 DFQATT and CDR2 SNEGSKA (reference sequence). The CDR3 covers 16 residues. V trimming: 0 bases; J trimming: 1 base; junction bases outside the gene matches: 8. The CDR3 region has the DNA TGCAGTGCTAGAGATTGGTCTAGCGGCCTCCAAGAGACCCAGTACTTC. Encoded protein: CSARDWSSGLQETQYF.

Ten or more counts support this clone. Germline is not matched at one junction end, which may reflect a read error. This rearrangement joins TRBV20-1 to TRBJ2-7, with D possibly TRBD2 on 5 matching bases. Germline CDR1 and CDR2: DFQATT and SNEGSKA (reference sequence). The CDR3 loop spans 11 amino acids. CDR3 DNA sequence: TGCAGTACTAGTCCAGTAGATCGGCAGTACTTC. This gives the protein CSTSPVDRQYF.

This clone was counted a few times. The chain links TRBV28 to TRBJ2-7, with TRBD1 matching 8 bases. V gave up 4 bases and J gave up 0 bases; unmatched junction bases: 11. The germline gives CDR1 MDHEN, CDR2 SYDVKM. The CDR3 runs to 17 residues. The CDR3 here is CASSSRGGTGLSYEQYF. The CDR3 region has the DNA TGTGCCAGCAGTTCCCGAGGGGGGACAGGTCTCTCCTACGAGCAGTACTTC.

This clone was seen at least ten times. The genes are TRBV6-2 or TRBV6-3 and TRBJ2-1; D unresolved. This CDR3 comprises 14 residues. V lost 8 bases and J 9 bases, leaving 20 bases between the germline ends. Germline CDR1 reads MNHEY; CDR2 reads SVGEGT. CDR3 coding DNA: TGTGCCAGCCGGGCACGTGCCACTCGTGGTGAGCAGTTCTTC. This sequence encodes CASRARATRGEQFF.

The table lists this clone with many counts. The gene calls are TRBV10-2 and TRBJ1-2, with D possibly TRBD1 on 5 matching bases. Germline V lookup: CDR1 WSHSY, CDR2 SAAADI. The CDR3 totals 12 residues. Trimming pared 10 bases from V and 6 bases from J, leaving 15 bases between. CDR3 loop: CATLGGINGYTF. CDR3 DNA: TGCGCCACCCTCGGGGGGATAAATGGCTACACCTTC.

The chain recombines TRBV11-2 with TRBJ2-3; D may be TRBD2 (6 bases). This CDR3 has 15 amino acids. Germline V gives CDR1 SGHAT, CDR2 FQNNGV. V gave up 5 bases and J gave up 3 bases, with 15 bases separating them. Written as DNA, the CDR3 is TGTGCCAGCAGCCCAGTAGCGGTGAGGACAGATACGCAGTATTTT. Translating it yields CASSPVAVRTDTQYF.

This clone was seen repeatedly, ten times or more. This chain connects TRBV19 to TRBJ1-1; possible D gene TRBD1, 6 bases. The CDR3 consists of 14 residues. The germline V gene encodes CDR1 LNHDA and CDR2 SQIVND (reference sequence). The V and J ends lost 9 bases and 5 bases respectively, with 19 bases between them. The CDR3 spells CASTGRRGDTEAFF. For the CDR3, the DNA is TGTGCCAGCACTGGGCGCAGGGGTGATACTGAAGCTTTCTTT.

V gene TRBV6-2 or TRBV6-3 combines with J gene TRBJ1-5; D is possibly TRBD1 (5 bases). Trimming took off 4 bases at V and 2 bases at J, with 18 bases between the two ends. CDR3 length: 17 residues. Germline lookup yields CDR1 MNHEY and CDR2 SVGEGT. CDR3 protein: CASSSYPGRNGNQPQHF. In DNA form, the CDR3 reads TGTGCCAGCAGTTCCTATCCGGGACGTAATGGCAATCAGCCCCAGCATTTT.

This clone has at least ten counts. The chain carries TRBV6-5 and TRBJ1-2; 12 bases fit TRBD1. The trim removed 7 bases at V and 0 bases at J, leaving 18 bases unmatched. The CDR3 loop spans 20 amino acids. Germline V gene sequence: CDR1 MNHEY, CDR2 SVGAGI. CDR3 protein: CASTTPGQGARRGTNYGYTF. The CDR3 coding sequence is TGTGCCAGCACCACCCCGGGACAGGGGGCGCGTCGGGGGACTAACTATGGCTACACCTTC.

This clone was recorded many times. J is TRBJ2-7 and V is TRBV20-1; 11 nucleotides line up with TRBD2. J gave up 3 bases and V 6 bases, and 10 bases lay outside the gene matches. The CDR3 extends over 15 amino acids. Germline lookup yields CDR1 DFQATT and CDR2 SNEGSKA (reference sequence). CDR3 in DNA: TGCAGTGCAAAACCTGGGACTAGCGGAAACTACGAGCAGTACTTC. Amino acid sequence: CSAKPGTSGNYEQYF.

The chain's CDR3 is CASSPGAGGANYEQYF. For the CDR3, the DNA is TGTGCCAGCAGCCCCGGAGCGGGGGGGGCTAACTACGAGCAGTACTTC. V usage is TRBV6-1 and J usage is TRBJ2-7, with 10 nucleotides matching TRBD2. The germline V gene has CDR1 MNHNS and CDR2 SASEGT. The CDR3 extends over 16 amino acids. The trim removed 6 bases at V and 3 bases at J, leaving 11 bases unmatched.

There are a few counts of this clone. This may be a read error: a much more frequent sequence differs by one nucleotide. The chain recombines TRBV18 with TRBJ1-6, with TRBD1 as a possible D gene (6 bases). V lost 1 base and J 7 bases, leaving 14 bases between the germline ends. The CDR3 is 16 amino acids. CDR1 is KGHSH, CDR2 LQKENI, per germline. The CDR3 region has the DNA TGTGCCAGCTCACCACGGGGGGCAGGGGTCAATTCACCCCTCCACTTT. It codes for CASSPRGAGVNSPLHF.

This clone has at least ten counts. The CDR3 here is CASSSQGNEQFF. The CDR3 DNA follows: TGTGCCAGCAGCTCACAGGGCAATGAGCAGTTCTTC. This chain connects TRBV7-9 to TRBJ2-1; a weak D match, TRBD1 (6 bases). V lost 4 bases, J lost 6 bases, and 7 bases lay in between. Per germline, CDR1 SEHNR and CDR2 FQNEAQ (reference sequence). CDR3 size: 12 residues. Full variable domain (outside the CDR3, taken from reference TRBV7-9 and TRBJ2-1): DTGVSQNPRHKITKRGQNVTFRCDPISEHNRLYWYRQTLGQGPEFLTYFQNEAQLEKSRLLSDRFSAERPKGSFSTLEIQRTEQGDSAMYLCASSSQGNEQFFGPGTRLTVL.

This clone occurred many times. The chain joins TRBV3-1 to TRBJ1-1; 7 positions match TRBD1. The length of the CDR3 is 14 residues. The V segment lost 1 base and the J segment 5 bases; nucleotides outside the gene matches: 4. Germline V gene data show CDR1 as LGHDT and CDR2 as YNNKEL (reference sequence). The CDR3 bases are TGTGCCAGCAGCCAAGTGGCAGGGGGTACTGAAGCTTTCTTT. It specifies CASSQVAGGTEAFF. Full variable domain (missing parts from reference TRBV3-1 and TRBJ1-1): DTAVSQTPKYLVTQMGNDKSIKCEQNLGHDTMYWYKQDSKKFLKIMFSYNNKELIINETVPNRFSPKSPDKAHLNLHINSLELGDSAVYFCASSQVAGGTEAFFGQGTRLTVV.

At least ten counts were recorded for this clone. J is TRBJ1-3 and V is TRBV4-2; 7 bases agree with TRBD1. Trimming at V came to 4 bases and at J to 4 bases, leaving 7 bases not matched to a gene. From germline, CDR1 is LGHNA and CDR2 YNFKEQ. The CDR3 covers 15 residues. CDR3 nucleotides: TGTGCCAGCAGCCGAATAACGACAGGGGGAAACACCATATATTTT. Amino acids: CASSRITTGGNTIYF.

This clone showed up just a few times. This chain uses TRBV7-9 with TRBJ1-1; D not certain. Trimming shortened V by 8 bases and J by 6 bases, and 10 bases separated the two germline ends. The CDR3 length is 11 residues. Germline assignment: CDR1 SEHNR and CDR2 FQNEAQ (reference sequence). CDR3: CASGLGPEAFF. The CDR3 DNA sequence: TGTGCCAGCGGGTTGGGTCCTGAAGCTTTCTTT.

This clone has a handful of counts. This sequence joins TRBV2 and TRBJ2-5; D unresolved. This CDR3 is 12 amino acids long. The V end was cut by 9 bases, the J end by 7 bases, with 15 bases between. CDR1 is SNHLY, CDR2 FYNNEI, per germline. The CDR3 reads CASGATGGTQYF. CDR3 DNA: TGTGCCAGTGGCGCTACGGGTGGGACCCAGTACTTC.

There are many counts of this clone. This chain uses TRBV27 with TRBJ1-2; 7 bases are a match to TRBD1. In germline, CDR1 is MNHEY, CDR2 SMNVEV (reference sequence). This CDR3 comprises 13 residues. Trimming at V came to 5 bases and at J to 1 base, leaving 1 base not matched to a gene. CDR3 protein: CASSDRVNYGYTF. The CDR3 DNA is TGTGCCAGCAGTGACAGGGTTAACTATGGCTACACCTTC.